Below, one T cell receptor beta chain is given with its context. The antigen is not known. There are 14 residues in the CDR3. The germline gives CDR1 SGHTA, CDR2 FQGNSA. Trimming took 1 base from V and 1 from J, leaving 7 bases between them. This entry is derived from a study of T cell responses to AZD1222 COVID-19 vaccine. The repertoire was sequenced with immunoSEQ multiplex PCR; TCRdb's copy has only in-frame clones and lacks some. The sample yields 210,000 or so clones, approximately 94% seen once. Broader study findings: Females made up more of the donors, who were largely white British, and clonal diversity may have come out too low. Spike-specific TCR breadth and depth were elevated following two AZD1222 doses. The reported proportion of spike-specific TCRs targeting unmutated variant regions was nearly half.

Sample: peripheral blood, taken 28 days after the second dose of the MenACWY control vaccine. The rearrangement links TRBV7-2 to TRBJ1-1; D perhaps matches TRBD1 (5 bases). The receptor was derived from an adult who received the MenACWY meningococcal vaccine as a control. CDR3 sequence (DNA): TGTGCCAGCAGCTTAGAGGGGACGAACACTGAAGCTTTCTTT. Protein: CASSLEGTNTEAFF.